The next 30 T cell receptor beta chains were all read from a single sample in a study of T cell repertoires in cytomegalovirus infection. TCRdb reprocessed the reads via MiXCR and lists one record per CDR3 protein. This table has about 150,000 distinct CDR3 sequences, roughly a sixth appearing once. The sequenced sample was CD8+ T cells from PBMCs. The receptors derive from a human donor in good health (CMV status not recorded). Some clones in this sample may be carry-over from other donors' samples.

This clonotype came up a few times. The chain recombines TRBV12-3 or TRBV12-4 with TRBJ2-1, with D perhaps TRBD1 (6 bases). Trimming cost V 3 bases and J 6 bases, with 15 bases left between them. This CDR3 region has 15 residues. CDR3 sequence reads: CASSLGASAINEQFF. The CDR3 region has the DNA TGTGCCAGCAGTTTGGGGGCTTCGGCGATCAATGAGCAGTTCTTC.

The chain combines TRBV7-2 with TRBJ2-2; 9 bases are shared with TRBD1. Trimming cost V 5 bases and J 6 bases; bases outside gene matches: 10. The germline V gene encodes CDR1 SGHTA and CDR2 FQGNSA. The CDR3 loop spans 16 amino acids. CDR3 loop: CASSLRTGVSAGELFF. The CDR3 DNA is TGTGCCAGCAGCCTGAGGACAGGGGTCTCTGCCGGGGAGCTGTTTTTT.

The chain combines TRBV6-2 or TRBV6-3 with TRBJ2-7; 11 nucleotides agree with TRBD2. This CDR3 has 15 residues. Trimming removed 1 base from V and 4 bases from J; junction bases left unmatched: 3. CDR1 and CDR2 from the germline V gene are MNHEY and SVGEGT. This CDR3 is CASSYLTSGTYEQYF. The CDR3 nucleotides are TGTGCCAGCAGTTACTTGACTAGCGGGACGTACGAGCAGTACTTC.

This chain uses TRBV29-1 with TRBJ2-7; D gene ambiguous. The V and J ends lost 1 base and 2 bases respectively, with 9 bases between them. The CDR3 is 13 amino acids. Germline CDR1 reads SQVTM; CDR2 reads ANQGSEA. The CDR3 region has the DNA TGCAGCGTTGAAGGGGAAATCCCCTACGAGCAGTACTTC. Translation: CSVEGEIPYEQYF.

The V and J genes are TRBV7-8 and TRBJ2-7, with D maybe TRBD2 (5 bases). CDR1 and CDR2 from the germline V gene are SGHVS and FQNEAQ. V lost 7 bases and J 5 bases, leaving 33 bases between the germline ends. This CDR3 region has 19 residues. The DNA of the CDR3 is TGTGCCAGCACCTTGCGCGCTGGACGCCAAACCCTCCGGGGAGACGAGCAGTACTTC. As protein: CASTLRAGRQTLRGDEQYF.

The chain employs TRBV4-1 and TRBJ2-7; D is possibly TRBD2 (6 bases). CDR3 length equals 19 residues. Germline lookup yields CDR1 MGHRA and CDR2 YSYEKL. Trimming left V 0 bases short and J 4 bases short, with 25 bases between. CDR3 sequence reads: CASSQEGGPLRGPPYEQYF. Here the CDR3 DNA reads TGCGCCAGCAGCCAAGAGGGGGGACCTCTCCGCGGACCACCGTACGAGCAGTACTTC.

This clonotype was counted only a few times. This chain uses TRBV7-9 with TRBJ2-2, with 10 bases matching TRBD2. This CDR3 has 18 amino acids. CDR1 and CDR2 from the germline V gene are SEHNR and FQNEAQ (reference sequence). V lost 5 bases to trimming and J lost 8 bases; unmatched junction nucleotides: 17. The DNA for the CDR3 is TGTGCCAGCAGCACATCGGGACTAGCGACCGACCGGAGGGGGGAGCTGTTTTTT. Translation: CASSTSGLATDRRGELFF.

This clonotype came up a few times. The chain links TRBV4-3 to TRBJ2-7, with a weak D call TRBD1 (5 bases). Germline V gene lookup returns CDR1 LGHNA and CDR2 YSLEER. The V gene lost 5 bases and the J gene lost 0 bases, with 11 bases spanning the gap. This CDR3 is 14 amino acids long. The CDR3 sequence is CASSEGVSSYEQYF. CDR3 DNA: TGCGCCAGCAGCGAAGGGGTCAGCTCCTACGAGCAGTACTTC.

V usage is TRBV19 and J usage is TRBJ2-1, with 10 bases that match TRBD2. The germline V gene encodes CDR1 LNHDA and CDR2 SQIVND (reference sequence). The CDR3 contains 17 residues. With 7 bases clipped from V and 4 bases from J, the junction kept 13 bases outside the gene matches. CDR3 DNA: TGTGCCAGTAATACGGGCTTTTGGACTAGCGGATACAATGAGCAGTTCTTC. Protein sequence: CASNTGFWTSGYNEQFF.

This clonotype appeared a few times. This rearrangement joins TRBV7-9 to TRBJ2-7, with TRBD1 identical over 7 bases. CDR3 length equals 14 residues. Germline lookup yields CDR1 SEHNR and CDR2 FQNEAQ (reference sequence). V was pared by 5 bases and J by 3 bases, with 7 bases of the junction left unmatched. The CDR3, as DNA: TGTGCCAGCAGCCCAGGGACAGTCCTCTACGAGCAGTACTTC. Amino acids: CASSPGTVLYEQYF.

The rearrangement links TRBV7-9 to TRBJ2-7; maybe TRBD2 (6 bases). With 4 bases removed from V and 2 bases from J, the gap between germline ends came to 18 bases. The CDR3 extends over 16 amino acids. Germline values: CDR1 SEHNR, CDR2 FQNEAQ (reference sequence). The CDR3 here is CASSSPGLSSTYEQYF. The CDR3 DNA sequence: TGTGCCAGCAGCTCCCCGGGACTCTCGTCCACCTACGAGCAGTACTTC.

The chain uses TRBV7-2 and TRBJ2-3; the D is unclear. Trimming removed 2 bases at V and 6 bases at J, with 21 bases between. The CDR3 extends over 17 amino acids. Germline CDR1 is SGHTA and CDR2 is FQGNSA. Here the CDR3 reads CASSLPPFTSVTDTQYF. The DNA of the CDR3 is TGTGCCAGCAGCTTACCTCCCTTCACCTCCGTTACGGATACGCAGTATTTT.

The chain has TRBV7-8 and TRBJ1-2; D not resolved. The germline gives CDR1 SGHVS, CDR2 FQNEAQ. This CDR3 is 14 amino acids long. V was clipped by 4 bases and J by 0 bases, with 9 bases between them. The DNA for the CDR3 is TGTGCCAGCAGCTCCTACAGTGCTAACTATGGCTACACCTTC. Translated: CASSSYSANYGYTF.

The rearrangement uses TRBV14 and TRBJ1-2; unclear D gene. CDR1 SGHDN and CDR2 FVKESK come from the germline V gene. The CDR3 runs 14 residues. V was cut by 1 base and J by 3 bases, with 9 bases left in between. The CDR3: CASSQGPSYYGYTF. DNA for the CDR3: TGTGCCAGCAGCCAAGGTCCAAGTTACTATGGCTACACCTTC.

The chain's CDR3 is CASSIGTGHSEQYF. CDR3 sequence (DNA): TGTGCCAGTAGTATCGGGACAGGGCACTCCGAGCAGTACTTC. This chain joins TRBV19 and TRBJ2-7, with TRBD1 matching over 9 bases. The CDR3 spans 14 residues. Trimming took 3 bases from V and 6 from J; bases not matched to a gene: 6. In germline, CDR1 is LNHDA, CDR2 SQIVND (reference sequence).

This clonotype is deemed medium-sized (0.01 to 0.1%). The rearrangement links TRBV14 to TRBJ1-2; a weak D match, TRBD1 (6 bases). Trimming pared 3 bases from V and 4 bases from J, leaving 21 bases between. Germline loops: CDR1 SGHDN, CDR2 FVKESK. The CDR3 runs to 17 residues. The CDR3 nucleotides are TGTGCCAGCAGCCACTCGCGGTCGGGGGCGCGTCTCTATGGCTACACCTTC. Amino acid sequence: CASSHSRSGARLYGYTF.

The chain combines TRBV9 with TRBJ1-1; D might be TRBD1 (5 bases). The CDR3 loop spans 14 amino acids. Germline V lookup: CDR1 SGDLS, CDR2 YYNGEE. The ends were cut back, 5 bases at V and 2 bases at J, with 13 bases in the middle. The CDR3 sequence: CASRGKGENTEAFF. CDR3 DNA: TGTGCCAGCAGGGGGAAAGGGGAAAACACTGAAGCTTTCTTT. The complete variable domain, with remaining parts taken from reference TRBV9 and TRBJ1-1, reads DSGVTQTPKHLITATGQRVTLRCSPRSGDLSVYWYQQSLDQGLQFLIQYYNGEERAKGNILERFSAQQFPDLHSELNLSSLELGDSALYFCASRGKGENTEAFFGQGTRLTVV.

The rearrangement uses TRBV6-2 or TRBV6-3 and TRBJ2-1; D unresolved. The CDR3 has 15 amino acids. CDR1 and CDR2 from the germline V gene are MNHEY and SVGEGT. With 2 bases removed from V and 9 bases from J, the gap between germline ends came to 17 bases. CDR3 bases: TGTGCCAGCAGTTACGGGATCGGGCCGCGTGGTGAGCAGTTCTTC. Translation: CASSYGIGPRGEQFF.

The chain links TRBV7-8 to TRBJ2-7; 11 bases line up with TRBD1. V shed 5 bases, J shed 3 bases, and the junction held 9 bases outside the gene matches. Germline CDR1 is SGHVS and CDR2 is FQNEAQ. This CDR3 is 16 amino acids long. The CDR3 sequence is CASSPTRGQGVYEQYF. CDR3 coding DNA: TGTGCCAGCAGCCCCACCCGGGGACAGGGGGTCTACGAGCAGTACTTC.

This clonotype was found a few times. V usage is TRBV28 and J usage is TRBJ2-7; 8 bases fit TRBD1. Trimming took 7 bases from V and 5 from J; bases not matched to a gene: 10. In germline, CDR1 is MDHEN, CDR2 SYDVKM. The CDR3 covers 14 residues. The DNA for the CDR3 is TGTGCCAGCACCCTGGACAGGGTGGGCGACGAGCAGTACTTC. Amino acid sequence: CASTLDRVGDEQYF.

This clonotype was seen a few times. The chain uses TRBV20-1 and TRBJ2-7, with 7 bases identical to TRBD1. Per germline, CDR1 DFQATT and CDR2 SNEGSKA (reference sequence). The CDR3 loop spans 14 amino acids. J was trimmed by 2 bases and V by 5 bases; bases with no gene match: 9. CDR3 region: CSAPDRVEPYEQYF. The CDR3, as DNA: TGCAGTGCTCCTGACAGGGTAGAACCCTACGAGCAGTACTTC.

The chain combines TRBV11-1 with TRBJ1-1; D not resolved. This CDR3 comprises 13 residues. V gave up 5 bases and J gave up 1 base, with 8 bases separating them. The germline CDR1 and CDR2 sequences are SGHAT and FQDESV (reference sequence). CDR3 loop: CASSGNKNTEAFF. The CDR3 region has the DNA TGTGCCAGCAGCGGAAACAAGAACACTGAAGCTTTCTTT.

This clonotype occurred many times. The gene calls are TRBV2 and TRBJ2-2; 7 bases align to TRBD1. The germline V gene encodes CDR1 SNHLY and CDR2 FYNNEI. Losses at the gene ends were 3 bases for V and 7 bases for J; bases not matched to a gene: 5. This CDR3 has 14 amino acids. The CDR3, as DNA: TGTGCCAGCAGTGACAGGGGGTCTGGCGGGGAGCTGTTTTTT. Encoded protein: CASSDRGSGGELFF.

The CDR3 protein is CASSASGTGYTGELFF. The CDR3 coding sequence is TGTGCCAGCAGCGCATCCGGGACAGGTTACACCGGGGAGCTGTTTTTT. The J gene is TRBJ2-2, the V gene TRBV7-6; 8 positions agree with TRBD1. The CDR3 consists of 16 residues. Germline V gene lookup returns CDR1 SGHVS and CDR2 FNYEAQ. With V trimmed by 5 bases and J by 3 bases, 8 bases remained unmatched. Full variable domain (outside the CDR3, taken from reference TRBV7-6 and TRBJ2-2): GAGVSQSPRYKVTKRGQDVALRCDPISGHVSLYWYRQALGQGPEFLTYFNYEAQQDKSGLPNDRFSAERPEGSISTLTIQRTEQRDSAMYRCASSASGTGYTGELFFGEGSRLTVL.

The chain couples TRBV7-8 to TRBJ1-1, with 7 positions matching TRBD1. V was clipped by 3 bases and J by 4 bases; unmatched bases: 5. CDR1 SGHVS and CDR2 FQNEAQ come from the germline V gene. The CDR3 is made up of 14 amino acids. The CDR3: CASSFSGQATEAFF. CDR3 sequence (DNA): TGTGCCAGCAGCTTCTCCGGACAGGCCACTGAAGCTTTCTTT.

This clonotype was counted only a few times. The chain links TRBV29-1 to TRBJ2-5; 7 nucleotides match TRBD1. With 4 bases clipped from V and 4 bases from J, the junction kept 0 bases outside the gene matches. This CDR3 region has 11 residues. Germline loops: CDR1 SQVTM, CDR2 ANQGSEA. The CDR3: CSVAGGETQYF. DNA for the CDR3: TGCAGCGTTGCAGGGGGAGAGACCCAGTACTTC.

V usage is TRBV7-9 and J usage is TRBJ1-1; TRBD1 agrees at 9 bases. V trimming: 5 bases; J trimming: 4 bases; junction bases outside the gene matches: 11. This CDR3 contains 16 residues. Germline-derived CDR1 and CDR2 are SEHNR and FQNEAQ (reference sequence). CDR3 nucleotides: TGTGCCAGCAGCACCGGGACAGGGCCGTGGGGCACTGAAGCTTTCTTT. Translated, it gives CASSTGTGPWGTEAFF.

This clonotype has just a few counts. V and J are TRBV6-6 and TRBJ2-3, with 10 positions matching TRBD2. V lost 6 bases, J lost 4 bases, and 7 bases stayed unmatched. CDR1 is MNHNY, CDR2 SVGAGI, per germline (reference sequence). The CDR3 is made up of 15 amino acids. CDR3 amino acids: CASSGRLAGSDTQYF. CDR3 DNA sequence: TGTGCCAGCAGCGGGAGACTAGCGGGCTCAGATACGCAGTATTTT.

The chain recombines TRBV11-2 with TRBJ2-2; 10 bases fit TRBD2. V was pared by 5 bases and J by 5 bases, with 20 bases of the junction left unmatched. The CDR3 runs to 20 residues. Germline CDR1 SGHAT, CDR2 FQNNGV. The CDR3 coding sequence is TGTGCCAGCAGCCCGCCCCAGGTTAGCGGGAGGCCTTTGGGGACCGGGGAGCTGTTTTTT. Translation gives CASSPPQVSGRPLGTGELFF.

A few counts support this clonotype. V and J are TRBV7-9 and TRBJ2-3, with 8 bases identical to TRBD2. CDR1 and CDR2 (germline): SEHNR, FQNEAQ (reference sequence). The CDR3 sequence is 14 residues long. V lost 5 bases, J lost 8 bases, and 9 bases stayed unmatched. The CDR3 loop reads CASSPGGLDLTQYF. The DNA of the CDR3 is TGTGCCAGCAGCCCGGGGGGGCTAGACCTTACGCAGTATTTT.